The 18 T cell receptor beta chains reported below all come from one sample, sequenced in a study of blood T cell repertoires in COVID-19. Generated by immunoSEQ multiplex PCR, the TCRdb table keeps only in-frame clones and is missing some. In the table there are approximately 240,000 clones, roughly 88% of which are singletons. Material for sequencing was peripheral blood. These receptors all stem from a woman aged 40 to 50 who had recovered from COVID-19.

The gene calls are TRBV19 and TRBJ1-2, with 12 bases lining up with TRBD1. J was trimmed by 6 bases and V by 1 base; bases with no gene match: 3. There are 15 residues in the CDR3. CDR1 and CDR2 from the germline V gene are LNHDA and SQIVND (reference sequence). The CDR3 coding sequence is TGTGCCAGTAGTATAGGTGGGACAGGGGGCGATGGCTACACCTTC. This encodes CASSIGGTGGDGYTF.

This chain connects TRBV6-5 to TRBJ2-1, with 8 nucleotides matching TRBD1. Germline V gene sequence: CDR1 MNHEY, CDR2 SVGAGI. The junction had 5 bases not matched to a gene; V was cut back by 4 bases and J by 12 bases. The CDR3 covers 12 residues. CDR3 in DNA: TGTGCCAGCAGTTGGGACAGGCAACGGCAGTTCTTC. Translation: CASSWDRQRQFF.

The chain carries TRBV14 and TRBJ2-4, with a tentative D call TRBD1 (6 bases). The CDR3 is 12 residues long. Germline CDR1 is SGHDN and CDR2 is FVKESK. V was shortened by 5 bases and J by 6 bases, with 8 bases between the two germline ends. The CDR3 nucleotides read TGTGCCAGCAGCAGGGGGAGAAACATTCAGTACTTC. Its translation: CASSRGRNIQYF.

V and J are TRBV7-9 and TRBJ2-2; D gene ambiguous. CDR1 and CDR2 from the germline V gene are SEHNR and FQNEAQ (reference sequence). V was trimmed by 5 bases and J by 2 bases, leaving 12 bases between them. This CDR3 is built from 15 residues. This CDR3 is CASSLTAVNTGELFF. CDR3 in DNA: TGTGCCAGCAGCCTAACGGCGGTTAACACCGGGGAGCTGTTTTTT.

This chain links TRBV27 with TRBJ2-5; 11 bases match TRBD1. Germline V gives CDR1 MNHEY, CDR2 SMNVEV (reference sequence). The CDR3 covers 16 residues. V shed 4 bases and J 5 bases; nucleotides not matched to a gene: 9. The CDR3 is CASSSPGTGGRETQYF. CDR3 coding DNA: TGTGCCAGCAGTTCCCCGGGGACAGGGGGAAGGGAGACCCAGTACTTC.

The V call is TRBV6-1, the J call TRBJ1-5; D is undetermined. Trimming shortened V by 2 bases and J by 6 bases, and 20 bases separated the two germline ends. The CDR3 consists of 17 residues. The germline CDR1 and CDR2 sequences are MNHNS and SASEGT. DNA for the CDR3: TGTGCCAGCAGTGAAACCCCCCGGACTGTTTCGGGTCAGCCCCAGCATTTT. Protein: CASSETPRTVSGQPQHF.

The gene calls are TRBV2 and TRBJ1-4, with TRBD1 matching 7 bases. Trimming cost V 7 bases and J 4 bases; bases outside gene matches: 6. CDR1 and CDR2 from the germline V gene are SNHLY and FYNNEI. The CDR3 loop spans 14 amino acids. The chain's CDR3 is CASNDRVGNEKLFF. The CDR3 nucleotides are TGTGCCAGCAATGACAGGGTCGGTAATGAAAAACTGTTTTTT.

This clone was detected only once. This chain links TRBV5-4 with TRBJ1-1, with 7 nucleotides matching TRBD1. Trimming at V came to 4 bases and at J to 8 bases, leaving 11 bases not matched to a gene. Germline assignment: CDR1 SGHNT and CDR2 YYREEE (reference sequence). The CDR3 contains 14 residues. CDR3 DNA sequence: TGTGCCAGCAGCCTTAGAGGGGGCAGGGCGGAAGCTTTCTTT. Translating gives CASSLRGGRAEAFF.

This rearrangement joins TRBV28 to TRBJ1-6, with a tentative D call TRBD1 (5 bases). This CDR3 is built from 15 residues. Germline lookup yields CDR1 MDHEN and CDR2 SYDVKM. Trimming removed 2 bases at V and 9 bases at J, with 14 bases between. CDR3 nucleotides: TGTGCCAGCAGTTTACCTGACAGAATCGGTTCACCCCTCCACTTT. Protein: CASSLPDRIGSPLHF.

The chain employs TRBV6-1 and TRBJ1-1; TRBD1 matches at 7 bases. The CDR3 has 14 residues. Trimming at V came to 1 base and at J to 4 bases, leaving 3 bases not matched to a gene. Germline V gene lookup returns CDR1 MNHNS and CDR2 SASEGT. This CDR3 is CASSEGGGRTEAFF. CDR3 nucleotides: TGTGCCAGCAGTGAAGGAGGGGGCCGCACTGAAGCTTTCTTT.

The chain uses TRBV9 and TRBJ2-3, with TRBD1 identical over 11 bases. CDR1 and CDR2 from the germline V gene are SGDLS and YYNGEE. This CDR3 contains 16 residues. V lost 4 bases, J lost 3 bases, and 7 bases stayed unmatched. The CDR3, as DNA: TGTGCCAGCAGCACCCGAGGACAGGGGGCTACAGATACGCAGTATTTT. This sequence encodes CASSTRGQGATDTQYF.

The chain links TRBV28 to TRBJ2-2; 10 nucleotides agree with TRBD2. Trimming removed 3 bases from V and 2 bases from J; junction bases left unmatched: 9. The CDR3 contains 18 residues. CDR1 MDHEN and CDR2 SYDVKM come from the germline V gene. As DNA, the CDR3 is TGTGCCAGCAGTTTTGATTCTAGCGGGGGCTTTAACACCGGGGAGCTGTTTTTT. Protein product: CASSFDSSGGFNTGELFF.

V usage is TRBV6-5 and J usage is TRBJ2-1, with 10 bases aligning to TRBD1. V shed 5 bases and J 6 bases; nucleotides not matched to a gene: 7. Germline CDR1 MNHEY, CDR2 SVGAGI. The CDR3 runs 15 residues. The CDR3 bases are TGTGCCAGCAGTCTGGACAGGGGGTCCCTCAATGAGCAGTTCTTC. Encoded protein: CASSLDRGSLNEQFF.

This clone came up once. The chain couples TRBV5-6 to TRBJ1-2; no definite D call. Germline V CDR1 and CDR2: SGHDT, YYEEEE. This CDR3 is built from 14 residues. The V end was cut by 1 base, the J end by 6 bases, with 13 bases between. The CDR3 spells CASSLWSGTHGYTF. The DNA of the CDR3 is TGTGCCAGCAGCTTGTGGTCAGGAACTCATGGCTACACCTTC.

This sequence joins TRBV5-5 and TRBJ1-3; 11 bases align to TRBD1. The V gene's germline CDR1 is SGHKS and CDR2 YYEKEE (reference sequence). V lost 3 bases to trimming and J lost 3 bases; unmatched junction nucleotides: 8. CDR3 length: 17 residues. DNA of the CDR3: TGTGCCAGCAGCTCCCGGACAGGGGGCGGTTTTGGAAACACCATATATTTT. Translating gives CASSSRTGGGFGNTIYF. The full variable domain, rest sourced from reference TRBV5-5 and TRBJ1-3, is DAGVTQSPTHLIKTRGQQVTLRCSPISGHKSVSWYQQVLGQGPQFIFQYYEKEERGRGNFPDRFSARQFPNYSSELNVNALLLGDSALYLCASSSRTGGGFGNTIYFGEGSWLTVV.

The V and J genes are TRBV21-1 and TRBJ2-7; TRBD2, the D gene given by the table, was not confirmed from the DNA. TRBV21-1 is labeled a pseudogene. The CDR3 length is 16 residues. CDR3 amino acids: CASSPPRRGGRYEQYF. The CDR3 DNA reads TGTGCCAGCAGCCCCCCCCGGCGGGGGGGCAGATACGAGCAGTACTTC.

This rearrangement joins TRBV2 to TRBJ2-1; TRBD2 matches 11 bases. Germline V gene data show CDR1 as SNHLY and CDR2 as FYNNEI. CDR3 length: 15 residues. After removal of 4 bases from V and 2 bases from J, the junction contained 1 base not matched to a gene. The CDR3 reads CASSVAGGPYNEQFF. CDR3 nucleotides: TGTGCCAGCAGTGTAGCGGGGGGGCCCTACAATGAGCAGTTCTTC.

V is TRBV7-9 and J is TRBJ1-1; the match to TRBD1 covers 8 bases. Trimming at V came to 4 bases and at J to 1 base, leaving 5 bases not matched to a gene. CDR1 SEHNR and CDR2 FQNEAQ come from the germline V gene (reference sequence). This CDR3 spans 15 amino acids. The CDR3: CASSSGDRGNTEAFF. CDR3 coding DNA: TGTGCCAGCAGCTCGGGAGACAGGGGGAACACTGAAGCTTTCTTT.